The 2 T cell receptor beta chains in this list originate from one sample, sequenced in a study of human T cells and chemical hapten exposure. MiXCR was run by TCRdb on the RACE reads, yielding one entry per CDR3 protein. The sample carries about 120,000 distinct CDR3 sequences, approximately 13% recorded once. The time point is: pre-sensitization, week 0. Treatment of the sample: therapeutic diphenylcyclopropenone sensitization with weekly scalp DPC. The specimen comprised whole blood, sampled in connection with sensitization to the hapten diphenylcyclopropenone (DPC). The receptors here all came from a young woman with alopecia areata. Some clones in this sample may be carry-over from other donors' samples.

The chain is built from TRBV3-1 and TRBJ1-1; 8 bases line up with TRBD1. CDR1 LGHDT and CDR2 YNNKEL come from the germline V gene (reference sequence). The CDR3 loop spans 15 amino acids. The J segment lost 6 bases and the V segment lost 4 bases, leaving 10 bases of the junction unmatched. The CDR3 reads CASSPNRGGLAEAFF. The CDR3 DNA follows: TGTGCCAGCAGCCCCAACAGGGGGGGGCTCGCTGAAGCTTTCTTT.

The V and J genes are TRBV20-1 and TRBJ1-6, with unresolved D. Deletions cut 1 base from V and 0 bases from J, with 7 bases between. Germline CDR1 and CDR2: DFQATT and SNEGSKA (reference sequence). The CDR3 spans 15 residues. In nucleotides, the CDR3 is TGCAGTGCTAGAGGCAGACACTCCTATAATTCACCCCTCCACTTT. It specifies CSARGRHSYNSPLHF.